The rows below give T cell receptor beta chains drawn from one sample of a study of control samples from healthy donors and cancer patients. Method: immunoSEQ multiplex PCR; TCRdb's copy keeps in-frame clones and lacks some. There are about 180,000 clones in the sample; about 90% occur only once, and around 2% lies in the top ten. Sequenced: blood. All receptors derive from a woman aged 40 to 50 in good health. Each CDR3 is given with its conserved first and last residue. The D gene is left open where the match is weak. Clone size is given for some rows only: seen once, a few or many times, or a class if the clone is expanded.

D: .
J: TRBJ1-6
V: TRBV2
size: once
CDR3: CASRQVNNSPLHF
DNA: TGTGCCAGCAGACAAGTAAATAATTCACCCCTCCACTTT

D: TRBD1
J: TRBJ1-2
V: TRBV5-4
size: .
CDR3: CASSLQDRVYGYTF
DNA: TGTGCCAGCAGCCTCCAGGACAGGGTTTATGGCTACACCTTC

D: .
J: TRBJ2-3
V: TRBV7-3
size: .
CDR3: CASSYTGGGPTDTQYF
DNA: TGTGCCAGCAGCTACACGGGAGGGGGCCCGACAGATACGCAGTATTTT

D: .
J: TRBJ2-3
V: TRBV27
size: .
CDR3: CASSLSKGLSTDTQYF
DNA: TGTGCCAGCAGTTTATCGAAGGGGCTCAGCACAGATACGCAGTATTTT

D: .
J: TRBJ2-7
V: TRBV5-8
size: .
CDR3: CASSSGRQWGEQYF
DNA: TGTGCCAGCAGCTCGGGACGGCAGTGGGGCGAGCAGTACTTC

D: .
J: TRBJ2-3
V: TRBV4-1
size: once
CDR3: CASSQDMADLSTDTQYF
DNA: TGCGCCAGCAGCCAAGATATGGCAGACCTCAGCACAGATACGCAGTATTTT

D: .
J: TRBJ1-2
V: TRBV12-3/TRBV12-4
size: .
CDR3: CASHANYGYTF
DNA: TGTGCCAGTCATGCTAACTATGGCTACACCTTC

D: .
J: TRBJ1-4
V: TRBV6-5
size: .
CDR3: CASSRTGHLGEKLFF
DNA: TGTGCCAGCAGTCGCACGGGACACCTGGGCGAAAAACTGTTTTTT

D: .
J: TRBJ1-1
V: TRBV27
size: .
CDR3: CASSLRGITEAFF
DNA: TGTGCCAGCAGTTTACGGGGGATAACTGAAGCTTTCTTT

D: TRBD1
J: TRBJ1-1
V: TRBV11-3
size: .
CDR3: CASGAGGGEAFF
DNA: TGTGCCAGCGGCGCAGGGGGCGGCGAAGCTTTCTTT

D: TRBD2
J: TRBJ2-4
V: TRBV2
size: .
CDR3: CATQAGLAKNIQYF
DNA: TGCGCCACCCAAGCGGGGCTAGCCAAAAACATTCAGTACTTC

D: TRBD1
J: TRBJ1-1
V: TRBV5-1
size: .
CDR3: CASSLWTGTLNTEAFF
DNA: TGCGCCAGCAGCTTATGGACAGGCACGTTGAACACTGAAGCTTTCTTT

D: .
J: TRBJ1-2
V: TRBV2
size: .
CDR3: CASNIGGTYGYTF
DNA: TGTGCCAGCAACATTGGGGGGACGTATGGCTACACCTTC

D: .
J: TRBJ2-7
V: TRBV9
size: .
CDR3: CASSVDLVLGREQYF
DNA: TGTGCCAGCAGCGTAGACCTGGTCCTTGGGCGCGAGCAGTACTTC

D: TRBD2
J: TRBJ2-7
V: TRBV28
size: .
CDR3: CASSRLAGGYYEQYF
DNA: TGTGCCAGCAGCCGTCTAGCGGGGGGGTATTACGAGCAGTACTTC

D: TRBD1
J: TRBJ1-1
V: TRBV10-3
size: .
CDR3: CATWTGSNTEAFF
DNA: TGTGCCACGTGGACAGGGTCGAACACTGAAGCTTTCTTT

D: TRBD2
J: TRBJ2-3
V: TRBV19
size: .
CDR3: CASSLVGRGGATDTQYF
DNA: TGTGCCAGTAGTCTTGTAGGGCGGGGGGGCGCCACAGATACGCAGTATTTT

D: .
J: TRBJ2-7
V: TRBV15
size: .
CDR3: CATSRGYTGYSYEQYF
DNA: TGTGCCACCAGCAGAGGCTATACGGGATACTCCTACGAGCAGTACTTC

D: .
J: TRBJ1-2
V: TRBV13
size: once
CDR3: CASSLGLGGQDYGYTF
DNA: TGTGCCAGCAGCTTAGGCCTGGGGGGGCAAGACTATGGCTACACCTTC

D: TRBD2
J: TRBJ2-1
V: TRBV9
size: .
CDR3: CASSVAGLAGRHEQFF
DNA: TGTGCCAGCAGCGTAGCGGGACTAGCGGGAAGGCATGAGCAGTTCTTC

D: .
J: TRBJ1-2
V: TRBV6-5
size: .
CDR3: CASNLGGGYGYTF
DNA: TGTGCCAGCAACTTAGGGGGGGGCTATGGCTACACCTTC

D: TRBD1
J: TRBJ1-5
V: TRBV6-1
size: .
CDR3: CASSELGTGTSQPQHF
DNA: TGTGCCAGCAGTGAGCTCGGGACAGGCACTTCTCAGCCCCAGCATTTT

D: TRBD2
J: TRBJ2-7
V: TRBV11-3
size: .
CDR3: CASSRGTSGEQYF
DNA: TGTGCCAGCAGCCGCGGGACTAGCGGGGAGCAGTACTTC

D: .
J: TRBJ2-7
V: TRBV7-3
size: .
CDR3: CASSLSGGHREQYF
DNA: TGTGCCAGCAGCTTATCAGGGGGGCATCGGGAGCAGTACTTC

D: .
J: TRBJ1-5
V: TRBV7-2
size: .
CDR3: CASSSEAGTKNQPQHF
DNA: TGTGCCAGCAGCTCGGAGGCGGGGACTAAAAATCAGCCCCAGCATTTT

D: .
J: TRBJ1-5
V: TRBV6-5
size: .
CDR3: CASMSQGSSNQPQHF
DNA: TGTGCCAGCATGAGCCAGGGGAGTAGCAATCAGCCCCAGCATTTT

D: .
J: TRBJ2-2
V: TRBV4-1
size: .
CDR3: CASSQGENTGELFF
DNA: TGCGCCAGCAGCCAAGGCGAGAACACCGGGGAGCTGTTTTTT

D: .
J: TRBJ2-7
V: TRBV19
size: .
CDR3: CASGDKPYEQYF
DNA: TGTGCCTCCGGGGACAAACCCTACGAGCAGTACTTC

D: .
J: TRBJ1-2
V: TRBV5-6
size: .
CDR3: CASTRGAANYGYTF
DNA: TGTGCCAGCACCCGAGGTGCGGCTAACTATGGCTACACCTTC